This TCR beta chain was profiled in a study of lymphopenia after photon versus proton radiotherapy. Remarks on this clone: Its antigen is still unknown.

Between the trimmed V and J ends, which lost 5 bases and 3 bases, there was a span of 16 bases. Germline CDR1 and CDR2: GTSNPN and SVGIG (reference sequence). The CDR3 contains 14 residues. TCRdb's table, derived via immunoSEQ multiplex PCR, lists solely in-frame clones and lacks some. The sample lists 20,000 to 30,000 clones; about 92% were seen once. Study-level points and caveats: Photon-treated patients lost naive T cells and TCR diversity; proton-treated stayed stable.

V gene TRBV30 combines with J gene TRBJ1-1, with D possibly matching TRBD1 (5 bases). Sequenced material: peripheral blood, taken from a patient treated with photon-based radiotherapy. The clonotype originates from a woman in her fifties or sixties with cholangiocarcinoma. As DNA, the CDR3 is TGTGCCTGGCACCCAGACGGGGGATACACTGAAGCTTTCTTT. Its protein is CAWHPDGGYTEAFF.